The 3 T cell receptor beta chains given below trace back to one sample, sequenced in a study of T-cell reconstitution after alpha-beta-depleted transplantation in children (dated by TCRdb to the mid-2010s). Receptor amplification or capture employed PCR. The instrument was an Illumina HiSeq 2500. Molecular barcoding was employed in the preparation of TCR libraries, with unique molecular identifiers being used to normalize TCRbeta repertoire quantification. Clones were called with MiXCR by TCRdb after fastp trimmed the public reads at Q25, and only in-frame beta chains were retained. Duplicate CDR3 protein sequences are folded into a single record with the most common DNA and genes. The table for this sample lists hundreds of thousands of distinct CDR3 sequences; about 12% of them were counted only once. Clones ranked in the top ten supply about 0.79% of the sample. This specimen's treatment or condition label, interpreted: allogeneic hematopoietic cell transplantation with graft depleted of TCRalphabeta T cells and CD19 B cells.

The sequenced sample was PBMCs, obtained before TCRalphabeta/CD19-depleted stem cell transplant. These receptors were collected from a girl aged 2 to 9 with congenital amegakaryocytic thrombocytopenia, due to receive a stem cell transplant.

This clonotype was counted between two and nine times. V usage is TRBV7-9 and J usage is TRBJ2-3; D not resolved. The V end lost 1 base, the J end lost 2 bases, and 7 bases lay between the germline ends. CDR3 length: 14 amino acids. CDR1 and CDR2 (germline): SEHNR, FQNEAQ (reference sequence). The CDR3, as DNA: TGTGCCAGCAGCTTAGACAGATACACAGATACGCAGTATTTT. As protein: CASSLDRYTDTQYF.

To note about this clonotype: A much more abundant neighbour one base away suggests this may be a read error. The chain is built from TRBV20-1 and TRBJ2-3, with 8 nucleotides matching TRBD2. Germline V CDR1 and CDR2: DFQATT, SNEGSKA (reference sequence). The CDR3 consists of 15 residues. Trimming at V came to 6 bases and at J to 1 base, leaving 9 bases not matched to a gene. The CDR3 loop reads CSAKTTSARTDTQYF. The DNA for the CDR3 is TGCAGTGCCAAAACGACTAGCGCGCGCACAGATACGCAGTATTTT.

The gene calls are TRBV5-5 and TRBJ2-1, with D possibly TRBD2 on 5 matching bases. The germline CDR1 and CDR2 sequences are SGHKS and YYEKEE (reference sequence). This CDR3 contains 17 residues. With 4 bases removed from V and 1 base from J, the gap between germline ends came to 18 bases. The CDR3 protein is CASSPNQRSLSYNEQFF. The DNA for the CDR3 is TGTGCCAGCAGCCCCAACCAGCGGAGTTTGTCCTACAATGAGCAGTTCTTC.